This is a list of T cell receptor beta chains from one sample in a study of cytomegalovirus exposure and HLA in healthy donors. Method: immunoSEQ multiplex PCR; TCRdb's copy keeps in-frame clones and lacks some. The profile shows roughly 160,000 clones, over 75% of them singletons. Sequenced material: PBMCs. The receptors come from a man aged 40-50 years in good health and CMV-seronegative. Each CDR3 is given with its conserved first and last residue. D genes are given only for firm matches. Clone sizes are given selectively: once, few, many, or a class where the clone is expanded.

>-|TRBV7-2|-|TRBJ2-6
CASSLEGGDSGANVLTF
TGTGCCAGCAGCTTGGAGGGGGGGGATTCTGGGGCCAACGTCCTGACTTTC
>TRBD2|TRBV14|-|TRBJ2-3
CASSQAAGSTDTQYF
TGTGCCAGCAGCCAAGCAGCGGGGAGCACAGATACGCAGTATTTT
>-|TRBV2|-|TRBJ2-7
CASSEAGTFLEQYF
TGTGCCAGCAGTGAGGCGGGGACGTTCCTCGAGCAGTACTTC
>-|TRBV4-2|-|TRBJ1-1
CASSSAEGGTEAFF
TGTGCCAGCAGCTCCGCCGAGGGAGGAACTGAAGCTTTCTTT
>TRBD2|TRBV7-9|once|TRBJ2-3
CASSGRGGTDTQYF
TGTGCCAGCAGCGGGCGGGGGGGCACAGATACGCAGTATTTT
>-|TRBV5-5|-|TRBJ1-6
CASSLGRQLSPYNSPLHF
TGTGCCAGCAGCTTGGGGCGGCAGCTTTCCCCCTATAATTCACCCCTCCACTTT
>-|TRBV7-9|few|TRBJ1-2
CASSPTPVTGEDGYTF
TGTGCCAGCAGCCCAACTCCCGTGACGGGGGAAGACGGCTACACCTTC
>-|TRBV27|-|TRBJ1-2
CASSFGGKRAGKKVNGYTF
TGTGCCAGCAGTTTTGGTGGGAAACGGGCAGGGAAAAAGGTGAATGGCTACACCTTC
>TRBD1|TRBV27|-|TRBJ2-7
CASSPLTGIYEQYF
TGTGCCAGCAGTCCCCTGACAGGGATCTACGAGCAGTACTTC
>-|TRBV6-1|-|TRBJ1-1
CASSETTGEAFF
TGTGCCAGCAGTGAAACGACAGGTGAAGCTTTCTTT
>TRBD1|TRBV4-2|-|TRBJ1-2
CASSQYNRDRANYGYTF
TGTGCCAGCAGCCAATACAACCGGGACAGGGCTAACTATGGCTACACCTTC
>-|TRBV6-5|-|TRBJ1-2
CASSYRGTHYGYTF
TGTGCCAGCAGTTACAGGGGTACTCACTATGGCTACACCTTC
>-|TRBV28|-|TRBJ1-1
CASSEGQNTEAFF
TGTGCCAGCTCCGAGGGACAAAACACTGAAGCTTTCTTT
>TRBD2|TRBV30|once|TRBJ2-3
CAWSAGTSATDTQYF
TGTGCCTGGAGTGCTGGGACTAGCGCCACAGATACGCAGTATTTT
>-|TRBV19|-|TRBJ1-1
CASSLLYGMNTEAFF
TGTGCCAGTAGTCTTCTCTACGGTATGAACACTGAAGCTTTCTTT
>-|TRBV21-1|-|TRBJ1-6
CASSLVRYTGTYNSPLHF
TGTGCCAGCAGCCTTGTCCGATATACAGGGACCTATAATTCACCCCTCCACTTT
>-|TRBV6-5|few|TRBJ1-6
CASRTTGQNSPLHF
TGTGCCAGCAGAACAACAGGGCAGAATTCACCCCTCCACTTT
>TRBD1|TRBV6-5|-|TRBJ1-1
CASRLDRGNTEAFF
TGTGCCAGCAGGTTGGACAGGGGTAACACTGAAGCTTTCTTT
>-|TRBV2|-|TRBJ2-7
CASSTADRYNYEQYF
TGTGCCAGCAGTACAGCTGACAGGTACAACTACGAGCAGTACTTC
>-|TRBV6-1|-|TRBJ1-6
CASSELNTLHF
TGTGCCAGCAGTGAATTGAACACCCTCCACTTT
>TRBD1|TRBV5-6|-|TRBJ1-6
CASTRTGGESPLHF
TGTGCCAGCACACGGACAGGGGGCGAATCACCCCTCCACTTT
>-|TRBV1|few|TRBJ1-6
CTSSQETDIWDSPLHF
TGCACCAGCAGCCAAGAGACAGATATTTGGGATTCACCCCTCCACTTT
>-|TRBV5-8|-|TRBJ2-7
CASSLFQGYEQYF
TGTGCCAGCAGTCTTTTCCAGGGGTACGAGCAGTACTTC
>-|TRBV19|-|TRBJ1-2
CARYRDYGYTF
TGTGCCAGGTACAGGGATTATGGCTACACCTTC
>TRBD2|TRBV5-4|-|TRBJ2-1
CASSAGTSGWSEQFF
TGTGCCAGCAGCGCCGGGACTAGCGGGTGGAGTGAGCAGTTCTTC
>-|TRBV7-8|once|TRBJ1-5
CASSGTKNQPQHF
TGTGCCAGCAGCGGGACAAAAAATCAGCCCCAGCATTTT